Below are 3 T cell receptor beta chains sequenced from a single sample in a study of cytomegalovirus exposure and HLA in healthy donors. Assay: immunoSEQ multiplex PCR; the TCRdb copy retains only in-frame clones and omits some. The sample gives some 150,000 clones, around nine tenths of which show up once; just under 8% is in the top ten. The sequencing input was PBMCs. These receptors originate from a woman between 18 and 29 years old in good health and CMV-seropositive.

The V and J genes are TRBV18 and TRBJ2-5, with 9 bases identical to TRBD2. The V and J ends lost 1 base and 3 bases, in that order; junction bases with no gene match: 0. Germline CDR1 reads KGHSH; CDR2 reads LQKENI. The CDR3 runs to 14 residues. As DNA, the CDR3 is TGTGCCAGCTCACCACTAGCGGGGGAAGAGACCCAGTACTTC. Protein sequence: CASSPLAGEETQYF.

The chain carries TRBV7-8 and TRBJ2-5; 9 bases fit TRBD2. Germline V gene lookup returns CDR1 SGHVS and CDR2 FQNEAQ. With 2 bases clipped from V and 4 bases from J, the junction kept 8 bases outside the gene matches. The CDR3 totals 16 residues. The CDR3 reads CASSLRRRGGRETQYF. Written as DNA, the CDR3 is TGTGCCAGCAGCTTACGGAGGCGGGGGGGCCGAGAGACCCAGTACTTC.

In its sample, this clone was seen once. The genes are TRBV30 and TRBJ1-6; D not resolved. Germline V CDR1 and CDR2: GTSNPN, SVGIG (reference sequence). Trimming left V 0 bases short and J 6 bases short, with 9 bases between. The CDR3 length is 14 residues. CDR3 in amino acids: CAWSVGWSNSPLHF. The CDR3 nucleotides read TGTGCCTGGAGTGTGGGTTGGAGTAATTCACCCCTCCACTTT.